The present T cell receptor beta chain was sequenced within a study of blood T cell repertoires in COVID-19. Overall study: From T cells, B-cell-depleted T cells, or PBMCs came the material, which was cDNA or gDNA.

TCRdb's table, derived via immunoSEQ multiplex PCR, lists solely in-frame clones and lacks some. Of some 99,000 clones in the sample, roughly 87% were seen once. The germline CDR1 and CDR2 sequences are MGHRA and YSYEKL. This CDR3 spans 15 amino acids. The V end was cut by 0 bases, the J end by 1 base, with 8 bases between. Sequencing was carried out using peripheral blood. This receptor was taken from a man between 65 and 85 years old with acute or convalescent COVID-19. The chain links TRBV4-1 to TRBJ2-3; TRBD2 is a possible D gene (6 bases). In DNA, the CDR3 is TGCGCCAGCAGCCAAGAGGAGCGGGGCACAGATACGCAGTATTTT. It specifies CASSQEERGTDTQYF.